This T cell receptor (beta chain) was sequenced during a study of blood T cell repertoires in COVID-19. The CDR3 runs to 12 residues. Looked up from germline, CDR1 is GTSNPN and CDR2 is SVGIG (reference sequence). Trimming stripped 2 bases from V and 3 bases from J, with 5 bases between. Clones were read by immunoSEQ multiplex PCR, and TCRdb kept only the in-frame ones, dropping some. In the table there are about 350,000 clones, 70% to 90% of which are singletons. This chain links TRBV30 with TRBJ2-1, with no clear D. The sequence was obtained from a woman aged 55-75 years with COVID-19, enrolled during active disease. Source material: peripheral blood. CDR3 DNA: TGTGCCTGGAGTCCCAGCTACAATGAGCAGTTCTTC. Protein product: CAWSPSYNEQFF.